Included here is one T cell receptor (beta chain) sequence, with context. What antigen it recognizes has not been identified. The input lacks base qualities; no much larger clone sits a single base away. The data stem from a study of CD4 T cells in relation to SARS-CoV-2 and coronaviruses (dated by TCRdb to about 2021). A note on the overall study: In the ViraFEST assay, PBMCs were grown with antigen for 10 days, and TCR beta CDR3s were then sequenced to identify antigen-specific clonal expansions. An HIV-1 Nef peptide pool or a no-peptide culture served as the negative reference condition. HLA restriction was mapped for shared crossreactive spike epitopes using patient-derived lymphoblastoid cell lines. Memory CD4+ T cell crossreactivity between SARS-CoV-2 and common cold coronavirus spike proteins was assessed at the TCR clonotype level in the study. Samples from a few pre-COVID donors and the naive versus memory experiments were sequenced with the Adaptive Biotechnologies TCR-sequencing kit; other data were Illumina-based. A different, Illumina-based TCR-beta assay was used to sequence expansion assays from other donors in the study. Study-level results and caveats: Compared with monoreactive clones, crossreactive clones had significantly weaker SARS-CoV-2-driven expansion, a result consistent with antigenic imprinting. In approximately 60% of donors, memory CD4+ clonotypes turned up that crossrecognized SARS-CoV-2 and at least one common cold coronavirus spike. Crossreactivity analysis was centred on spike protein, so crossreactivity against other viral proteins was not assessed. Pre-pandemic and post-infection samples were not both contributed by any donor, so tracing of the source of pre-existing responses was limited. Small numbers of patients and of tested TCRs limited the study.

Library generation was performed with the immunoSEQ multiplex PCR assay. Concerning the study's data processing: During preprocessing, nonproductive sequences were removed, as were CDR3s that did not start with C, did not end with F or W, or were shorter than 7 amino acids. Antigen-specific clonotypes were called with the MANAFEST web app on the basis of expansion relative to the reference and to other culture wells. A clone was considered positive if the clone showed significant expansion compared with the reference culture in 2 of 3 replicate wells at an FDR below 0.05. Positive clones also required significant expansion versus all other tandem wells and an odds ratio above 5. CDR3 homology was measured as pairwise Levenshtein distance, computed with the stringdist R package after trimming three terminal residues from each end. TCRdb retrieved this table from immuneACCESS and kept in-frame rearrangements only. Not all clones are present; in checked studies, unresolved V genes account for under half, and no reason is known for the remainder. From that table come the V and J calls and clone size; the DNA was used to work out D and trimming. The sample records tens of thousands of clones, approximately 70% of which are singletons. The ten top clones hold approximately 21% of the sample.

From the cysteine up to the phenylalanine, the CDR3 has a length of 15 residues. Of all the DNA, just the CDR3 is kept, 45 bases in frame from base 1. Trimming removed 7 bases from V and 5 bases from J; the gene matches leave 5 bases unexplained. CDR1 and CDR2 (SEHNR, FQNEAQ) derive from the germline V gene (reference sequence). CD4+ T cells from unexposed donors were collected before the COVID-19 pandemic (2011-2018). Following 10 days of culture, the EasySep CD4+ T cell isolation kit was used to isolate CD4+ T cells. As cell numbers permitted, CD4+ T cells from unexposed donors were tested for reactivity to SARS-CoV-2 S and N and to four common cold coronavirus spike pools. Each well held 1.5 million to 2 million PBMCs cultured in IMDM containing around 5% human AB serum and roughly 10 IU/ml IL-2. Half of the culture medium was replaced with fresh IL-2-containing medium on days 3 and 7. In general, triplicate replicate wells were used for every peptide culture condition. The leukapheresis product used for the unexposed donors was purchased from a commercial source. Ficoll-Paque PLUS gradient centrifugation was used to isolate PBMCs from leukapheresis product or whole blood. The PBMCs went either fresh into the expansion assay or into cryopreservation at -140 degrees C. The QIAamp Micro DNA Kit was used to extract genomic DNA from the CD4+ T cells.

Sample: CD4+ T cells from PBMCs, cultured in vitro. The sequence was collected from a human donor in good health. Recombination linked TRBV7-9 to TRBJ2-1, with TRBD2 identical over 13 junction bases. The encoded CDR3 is CASTPGLAGNNEQFF. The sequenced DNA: TGTGCCAGCACCCCGGGACTAGCGGGGAACAATGAGCAGTTCTTC.